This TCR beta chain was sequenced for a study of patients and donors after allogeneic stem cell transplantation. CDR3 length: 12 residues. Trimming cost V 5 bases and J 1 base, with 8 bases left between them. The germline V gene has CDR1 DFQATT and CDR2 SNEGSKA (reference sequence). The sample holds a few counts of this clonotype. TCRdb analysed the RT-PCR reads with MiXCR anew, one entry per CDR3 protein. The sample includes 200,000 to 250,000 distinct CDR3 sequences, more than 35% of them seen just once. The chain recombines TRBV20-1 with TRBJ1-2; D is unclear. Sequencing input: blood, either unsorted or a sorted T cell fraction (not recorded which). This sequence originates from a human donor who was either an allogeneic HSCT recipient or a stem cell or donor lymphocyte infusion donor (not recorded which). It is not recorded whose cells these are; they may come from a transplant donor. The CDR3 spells CSAALVNYGYTF. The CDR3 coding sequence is TGCAGTGCTGCTTTGGTTAACTATGGCTACACCTTC.